These T cell receptor beta chains were read from a single sample in a study of T-cell reconstitution after alpha-beta-depleted transplantation in children. A single record per CDR3 protein comes from TCRdb applying MiXCR to the PCR reads. The table lists about 980,000 distinct CDR3 sequences, 25% to 35% of them singletons. Source: PBMCs, mostly from graft donor cells, taken 360 days after TCRalphabeta/CD19-depleted stem cell transplant. Every receptor here comes from a boy younger than two who had a stem cell transplant for SCID, so the T cells may come from the graft donor. The CDR3 runs from the conserved cysteine through the conserved F or W. The D gene is left open where the match is weak. Some rows have no size entry. The others give once, few or many, or a class for an expanded clone.

clone_size: NA; v_call: TRBV18; d_call: TRBD1; j_call: TRBJ2-4; cdr3_aa: CASSPPGQGLRYF; cdr3_nt: TGTGCCAGCTCACCACCGGGACAGGGGTTGAGGTACTTC
clone_size: few; v_call: TRBV25-1; d_call: TRBD2; j_call: TRBJ2-3; cdr3_aa: CASSKFSGAETDTQYF; cdr3_nt: TGTGCCAGCAGTAAGTTTAGCGGGGCGGAAACAGATACGCAGTATTTT
clone_size: NA; v_call: TRBV4-1; d_call: TRBD2; j_call: TRBJ2-3; cdr3_aa: CASSQVTGGTSELFAQYF; cdr3_nt: TGCGCCAGCAGCCAAGTCACTGGGGGGACTAGCGAGTTATTTGCGCAGTATTTT
clone_size: few; v_call: TRBV20-1; d_call: NA; j_call: TRBJ2-1; cdr3_aa: CSASHSTDNEQFF; cdr3_nt: TGCAGTGCTAGTCACAGTACCGACAATGAGCAGTTCTTC
clone_size: NA; v_call: TRBV30; d_call: NA; j_call: TRBJ2-3; cdr3_aa: CAWRRGWGRTDTQYF; cdr3_nt: TGTGCCTGGAGACGGGGATGGGGGAGGACAGATACGCAGTATTTT
clone_size: few; v_call: TRBV12-3/TRBV12-4; d_call: NA; j_call: TRBJ1-4; cdr3_aa: CASSTPTGSNEKLFF; cdr3_nt: TGTGCCAGCAGTACCCCGACAGGTAGCAATGAAAAACTGTTTTTT
clone_size: few; v_call: TRBV12-3/TRBV12-4; d_call: NA; j_call: TRBJ2-7; cdr3_aa: CASSLGVSWDEQYF; cdr3_nt: TGTGCCAGCAGTTTAGGGGTCTCTTGGGACGAGCAGTACTTC
clone_size: few; v_call: TRBV5-1; d_call: NA; j_call: TRBJ2-3; cdr3_aa: CASSRRPFGSDDGSTDTQYF; cdr3_nt: TGCGCCAGCAGCCGACGGCCCTTTGGGTCGGACGATGGAAGCACAGATACGCAGTATTTT
clone_size: NA; v_call: TRBV28; d_call: NA; j_call: TRBJ2-4; cdr3_aa: CASSLVKIQGSGNIQYF; cdr3_nt: TGTGCCAGCAGCCTAGTTAAAATCCAGGGGAGCGGAAACATTCAGTACTTC
clone_size: NA; v_call: TRBV9; d_call: NA; j_call: TRBJ2-1; cdr3_aa: CVSSVGGANNEQFF; cdr3_nt: TGTGTCAGCAGCGTCGGCGGGGCTAACAATGAGCAGTTCTTC
clone_size: once; v_call: TRBV30; d_call: TRBD1; j_call: TRBJ2-4; cdr3_aa: CAWSRQGQNIQYF; cdr3_nt: TGTGCCTGGAGTCGACAGGGTCAAAACATTCAGTACTTC
clone_size: few; v_call: TRBV15; d_call: NA; j_call: TRBJ1-4; cdr3_aa: CATSRGGLNNEKLFF; cdr3_nt: TGTGCCACCAGCAGAGGGGGGCTAAATAATGAAAAACTGTTTTTT
clone_size: many; v_call: TRBV5-1; d_call: TRBD2; j_call: TRBJ2-7; cdr3_aa: CASSLASGGFEQYF; cdr3_nt: TGCGCCAGCAGCTTGGCTAGCGGGGGTTTCGAGCAGTACTTC
clone_size: few; v_call: TRBV4-1; d_call: NA; j_call: TRBJ2-1; cdr3_aa: CASSQGRGGYNEQFF; cdr3_nt: TGCGCCAGCAGCCAGGGGCGGGGCGGCTACAATGAGCAGTTCTTC
clone_size: NA; v_call: TRBV5-1; d_call: NA; j_call: TRBJ2-3; cdr3_aa: CASSPRFEADTQYF; cdr3_nt: TGCGCCAGCAGCCCCCGATTCGAGGCGGATACGCAGTATTTT
clone_size: few; v_call: TRBV6-5; d_call: TRBD1; j_call: TRBJ2-3; cdr3_aa: CASSYSRGGPADTQYF; cdr3_nt: TGTGCCAGCAGTTACTCGAGAGGGGGCCCCGCAGATACGCAGTATTTT
clone_size: NA; v_call: TRBV4-3; d_call: TRBD2; j_call: TRBJ2-1; cdr3_aa: CASSLSGLPYNEQFF; cdr3_nt: TGCGCCAGCAGCCTTAGCGGGCTCCCCTACAATGAGCAGTTCTTC